Each of the 30 T cell receptor beta chains below was sequenced from the same sample in a study of cutaneous CD30+ T cell lymphoproliferative disorder and hepatitis E. The repertoire was sequenced with immunoSEQ multiplex PCR; TCRdb's copy has only in-frame clones and lacks some. The table lists 6,500 to 9,500 clones, roughly 74% of them singletons. Sequencing input: blood. Receptors were obtained from a human donor with a cutaneous T cell lymphoproliferative disorder associated with hepatitis E virus.

The chain recombines TRBV5-4 with TRBJ2-1; 7 positions match TRBD2. The germline gives CDR1 SGHNT, CDR2 YYREEE (reference sequence). J gave up 0 bases and V 3 bases, and 9 bases lay outside the gene matches. The CDR3 is 17 residues long. The CDR3 spells CASSSPASGSSYNEQFF. DNA for the CDR3: TGTGCCAGCAGCTCACCGGCTAGCGGTAGCTCCTACAATGAGCAGTTCTTC.

This clone was seen more than once but under ten times. V usage is TRBV27 and J usage is TRBJ1-2; D is uncertain. Looked up from germline, CDR1 is MNHEY and CDR2 is SMNVEV (reference sequence). V shed 0 bases and J shed 2 bases, with 4 bases lying between them. The CDR3 runs to 13 residues. CDR3 residues: CASSLSRNYGYTF. CDR3 nucleotide sequence: TGTGCCAGCAGTTTATCCAGGAACTATGGCTACACCTTC.

A note on this clone: Other DNA variants within this sample encode the same CDR3. The V call is TRBV4-1, the J call TRBJ2-7, with D maybe TRBD2 (5 bases). Trimming took 0 bases from V and 5 from J, leaving 20 bases between them. CDR3 length: 17 amino acids. Germline V lookup: CDR1 MGHRA, CDR2 YSYEKL. CDR3 coding DNA: TGCGCCAGCAGCCAAGAAGGCAGCCGGGGTGGATTGAACGAGCAGTACTTC. This encodes CASSQEGSRGGLNEQYF.

The chain employs TRBV14 and TRBJ2-2; D might be TRBD2 (6 bases). The CDR3 covers 13 residues. V shed 4 bases and J shed 6 bases, with 9 bases lying between them. The germline gives CDR1 SGHDN, CDR2 FVKESK. The CDR3 sequence is CASSPGGAGELFF. CDR3 bases: TGTGCCAGCAGCCCCGGAGGGGCCGGGGAGCTGTTTTTT.

The chain carries TRBV27 and TRBJ2-7; TRBD1 matches at 8 bases. J lost 4 bases, V lost 2 bases, and 10 bases had no gene match. CDR3 length equals 16 residues. Germline V gene data show CDR1 as MNHEY and CDR2 as SMNVEV (reference sequence). CDR3 in amino acids: CASSLAGGDGGYEQYF. The CDR3 DNA follows: TGTGCCAGCAGTTTAGCAGGGGGCGACGGGGGTTACGAGCAGTACTTC.

This chain uses TRBV19 with TRBJ2-3; D ambiguous. Germline values: CDR1 LNHDA, CDR2 SQIVND (reference sequence). This CDR3 has 16 residues. V was clipped by 5 bases and J by 4 bases, with 19 bases between them. DNA of the CDR3: TGTGCCAGTAGTGCTCGGCGAGGTTGGGTTCCAGATACGCAGTATTTT. Translated, it gives CASSARRGWVPDTQYF.

The chain joins TRBV6-6 to TRBJ2-7; D ambiguous. The CDR3 covers 12 residues. The germline CDR1 and CDR2 sequences are MNHNY and SVGAGI (reference sequence). Deletions cut 6 bases from V and 3 bases from J, with 9 bases between. The CDR3 is CASRTPGYEQYF. The CDR3 DNA reads as TGTGCCAGCAGGACTCCCGGCTACGAGCAGTACTTC.

CDR3 bases: TGTGCCAGTAGTGGGAACGGACAGGGGTGGAACACCGGGGAGCTGTTTTTT. Translation gives CASSGNGQGWNTGELFF. This chain uses TRBV19 with TRBJ2-2, with 9 bases identical to TRBD1. This CDR3 has 17 residues. Losses at the gene ends were 5 bases for V and 1 base for J; bases not matched to a gene: 8. Germline V gene data show CDR1 as LNHDA and CDR2 as SQIVND (reference sequence). Drawing the rest from reference TRBV19 and TRBJ2-2, the complete variable domain is DGGITQSPKYLFRKEGQNVTLSCEQNLNHDAMYWYRQDPGQGLRLIYYSQIVNDFQKGDIAEGYSVSREKKESFPLTVTSAQKNPTAFYLCASSGNGQGWNTGELFFGEGSRLTVL.

This chain links TRBV28 with TRBJ2-5, with TRBD1 matching 10 bases. The end of the DNA is better explained by TRBJ2-7, so the J call may be wrong. The germline CDR1 and CDR2 sequences are MDHEN and SYDVKM. The CDR3 loop spans 14 amino acids. CDR3 coding DNA: TGTGCCAGCAGTCCGGGACAGGGGTCGCGCGAGCAGTACTTC. Translation: CASSPGQGSREQYF.

This chain links TRBV7-2 with TRBJ2-1; 10 positions match TRBD2. The CDR3 runs 16 residues. The V and J ends lost 0 bases and 8 bases, in that order; junction bases with no gene match: 7. CDR1 SGHTA and CDR2 FQGNSA come from the germline V gene. This chain's CDR3 is CASSLAPAGGQDEQFF. The CDR3 bases are TGTGCCAGCAGCTTAGCCCCAGCGGGGGGGCAAGATGAGCAGTTCTTC.

This clone was found a few times. The V gene is TRBV6-4, the J gene TRBJ2-1; 12 bases are shared with TRBD2. This CDR3 region has 15 residues. J lost 4 bases, V lost 2 bases, and 0 bases had no gene match. Germline V CDR1 and CDR2: MRHNA, SNTAGT. CDR3 nucleotides: TGTGCCAGCAGTGACACTAGCGGGGGGTACAATGAGCAGTTCTTC. It yields the protein CASSDTSGGYNEQFF.

The V and J genes are TRBV2 and TRBJ2-2, with a tentative D call TRBD1 (6 bases). This CDR3 spans 16 amino acids. V was trimmed by 7 bases and J by 6 bases, leaving 21 bases between them. The V gene's germline CDR1 is SNHLY and CDR2 FYNNEI. The CDR3 nucleotides read TGTGCCAGCACCCCCGCCGGTCCAGGGGACCCCGGGGAGCTGTTTTTT. Translating gives CASTPAGPGDPGELFF.

V is TRBV7-3 and J is TRBJ2-7; D gene uncertain. V was shortened by 2 bases and J by 2 bases, with 7 bases between the two germline ends. Germline V gives CDR1 SGHTA, CDR2 FQGTGA. The CDR3 extends over 13 amino acids. CDR3 coding DNA: TGTGCCAGCAGCTTACCTTGGCCCTACGAGCAGTACTTC. This sequence encodes CASSLPWPYEQYF.

The CDR3 reads CASSQGQGGNYGYTF. CDR3 nucleotide sequence: TGCGCCAGCAGCCAGGGACAGGGAGGAAACTATGGCTACACCTTC. The chain employs TRBV4-3 and TRBJ1-2; 9 positions match TRBD1. V was pared by 3 bases and J by 2 bases, with 4 bases of the junction left unmatched. The CDR3 runs 15 residues. Germline V CDR1 and CDR2: LGHNA, YSLEER.

This chain links TRBV11-2 with TRBJ2-6; D gene uncertain. This CDR3 spans 14 amino acids. Trimming pared 5 bases from V and 0 bases from J, leaving 5 bases between. Germline lookup yields CDR1 SGHAT and CDR2 FQNNGV. CDR3 protein: CASSASSGANVLTF. The CDR3 bases are TGTGCCAGCAGCGCCTCCTCTGGGGCCAACGTCCTGACTTTC.

The rearrangement links TRBV28 to TRBJ1-5; unclear D gene. The CDR3 runs 14 residues. CDR1 MDHEN and CDR2 SYDVKM come from the germline V gene. The V and J ends lost 5 bases and 7 bases respectively, with 15 bases between them. CDR3 sequence reads: CASSPISEDQPQHF. CDR3 sequence (DNA): TGTGCCAGCAGTCCAATTTCTGAGGACCAGCCCCAGCATTTT.

The rearrangement uses TRBV9 and TRBJ1-1; weak D call: TRBD1 (6 bases). The CDR3 is 13 amino acids. Deletions cut 6 bases from V and 4 bases from J, with 13 bases between. CDR1 and CDR2 from the germline V gene are SGDLS and YYNGEE. DNA of the CDR3: TGTGCCAGCAATCCAACAGGGAGCACTGAAGCTTTCTTT. Translated: CASNPTGSTEAFF.

The rearrangement joins TRBV7-9 to TRBJ2-7; a possible D gene is TRBD2 (6 bases). The V end lost 6 bases, the J end lost 5 bases, and 17 bases lay between the germline ends. The CDR3 contains 14 residues. From germline, CDR1 is SEHNR and CDR2 FQNEAQ (reference sequence). CDR3 loop: CASRWDFEGHEQYF. The DNA of the CDR3 is TGTGCCAGCAGGTGGGACTTTGAAGGGCACGAGCAGTACTTC.

The chain uses TRBV27 and TRBJ2-7, with 15 bases matching TRBD2. The length of the CDR3 is 17 residues. With V trimmed by 6 bases and J by 12 bases, 18 bases remained unmatched. Germline V CDR1 and CDR2: MNHEY, SMNVEV (reference sequence). CDR3 coding DNA: TGTGCCAGCAGCGCGGGGACTAGCGGGAGGTTTATCCTCCCGTGGTACTTC. This encodes CASSAGTSGRFILPWYF.

V gene TRBV11-2 combines with J gene TRBJ2-7; TRBD1 is a possible D gene (5 bases). Trimming shortened V by 1 base and J by 0 bases, and 7 bases separated the two germline ends. Looked up from germline, CDR1 is SGHAT and CDR2 is FQNNGV. This CDR3 comprises 14 residues. The CDR3 here is CASSLGGPSYEQYF. In DNA, the CDR3 is TGTGCCAGCAGCTTAGGGGGCCCCTCCTACGAGCAGTACTTC.

The V and J genes are TRBV5-1 and TRBJ2-1; 7 bases map to TRBD2. Germline trimming cut 2 bases from V and 7 bases from J; bases unmatched to any gene: 12. The CDR3 loop spans 16 amino acids. Germline V CDR1 and CDR2: SGHRS, YFSETQ. The CDR3 region has the DNA TGCGCCAGCAGCTTAATCGGGGGAGGGCCTGGTAATGAGCAGTTCTTC. This codes for CASSLIGGGPGNEQFF.

For the CDR3, the DNA is TGTGCCAGCAGTCCCCCTCAGGGCTACACCTTC. Its protein product is CASSPPQGYTF. V usage is TRBV28 and J usage is TRBJ1-2, with D uncertain. Germline CDR1 reads MDHEN; CDR2 reads SYDVKM. The CDR3 sequence is 11 residues long. V lost 5 bases, J lost 8 bases, and 9 bases lay in between.

The chain couples TRBV2 to TRBJ1-4; the D is unclear. CDR3 length equals 15 residues. Trimming removed 2 bases at V and 4 bases at J, with 11 bases between. The germline V gene has CDR1 SNHLY and CDR2 FYNNEI. The CDR3 loop is CASSEFGPINEKLFF. For the CDR3, the DNA is TGTGCCAGCAGTGAATTCGGTCCGATTAATGAAAAACTGTTTTTT.

The chain uses TRBV19 and TRBJ1-2, with a possible D match to TRBD1 (5 bases). This CDR3 contains 15 residues. Germline-derived CDR1 and CDR2 are LNHDA and SQIVND (reference sequence). V lost 6 bases, J lost 3 bases, and 17 bases lay in between. This CDR3 reads CASRGEIQGHYGYTF. CDR3 DNA: TGTGCCAGTAGGGGGGAAATTCAAGGACACTATGGCTACACCTTC.

The J gene is TRBJ1-2, the V gene TRBV29-1; no definite D call. Looked up from germline, CDR1 is SQVTM and CDR2 is ANQGSEA. This CDR3 contains 14 residues. Trimming took off 4 bases at V and 1 base at J, with 13 bases between the two ends. The CDR3 DNA follows: TGCAGCGTTGCTCGGGCGGATTTTAACTATGGCTACACCTTC. This encodes CSVARADFNYGYTF.

The rearrangement joins TRBV5-6 to TRBJ2-2; D is tentatively TRBD1 or TRBD2 (6 bases each). The CDR3 has 16 residues. Trimming cost V 0 bases and J 7 bases, with 16 bases left between them. The germline CDR1 and CDR2 sequences are SGHDT and YYEEEE. The CDR3 DNA follows: TGTGCCAGCAGCTTGGGACGGGGGCAGATTATCGGGGAGCTGTTTTTT. It encodes CASSLGRGQIIGELFF.

V usage is TRBV9 and J usage is TRBJ1-2; D may be TRBD1 (5 bases). Trimming pared 4 bases from V and 2 bases from J, leaving 12 bases between. Germline CDR1 SGDLS, CDR2 YYNGEE. The CDR3 runs to 14 residues. CDR3 sequence: CASSSGGTNYGYTF. In DNA, the CDR3 is TGTGCCAGCAGCAGTGGAGGGACCAACTATGGCTACACCTTC.

This clone was seen only a few times. The J gene is TRBJ1-5, the V gene TRBV4-1; 7 nucleotides agree with TRBD1. Germline V gene data show CDR1 as MGHRA and CDR2 as YSYEKL. Losses at the gene ends were 0 bases for V and 4 bases for J; bases not matched to a gene: 0. The CDR3 runs to 14 residues. Written as DNA, the CDR3 is TGCGCCAGCAGCCAAGAGACAGGGAATCAGCCCCAGCATTTT. The encoded protein is CASSQETGNQPQHF.

The genes are TRBV11-2 and TRBJ2-2; D unclear. The germline gives CDR1 SGHAT, CDR2 FQNNGV. Trimming took 3 bases from V and 0 from J, leaving 5 bases between them. The CDR3 spans 14 residues. CDR3 nucleotides: TGTGCCAGCAGCTTTGGAACGAACACCGGGGAGCTGTTTTTT. It specifies CASSFGTNTGELFF.

The V gene is TRBV5-5, the J gene TRBJ2-3; 8 bases fit TRBD2. The V and J ends lost 2 bases and 5 bases, in that order; junction bases with no gene match: 4. Germline assignment: CDR1 SGHKS and CDR2 YYEKEE (reference sequence). The CDR3 is 14 amino acids. Here the CDR3 reads CASSLSSGGDTQYF. CDR3 bases: TGTGCCAGCAGCTTATCCAGCGGGGGAGATACGCAGTATTTT.